This T cell receptor (beta chain) was documented in a study of T cells in Graves' hyperthyroidism and ophthalmopathy. Study-level background: Peripheral blood collection took place at initial diagnosis, before any treatment. Study observations and caveats: A model using 13 V-J features told ophthalmopathy apart from stable hyperthyroidism.

In patients aged 18 to 65, hyperthyroidism was newly diagnosed, with duration under 2 months. The PBMCs were sourced from fresh peripheral blood (approximately 10 ml). From RNA transcripts, TCR beta CDR3 regions were amplified. First-round RT-PCR of the TCR CDR3 relied on the HTBI primer set. Each CDR3 protein is one row after TCRdb ran MiXCR on the multiplex PCR reads. This table holds 500,000 to 750,000 distinct CDR3 sequences, 15% to 19% found once. V lost 9 bases, J lost 2 bases, and 15 bases lay in between. CDR3 length: 14 residues. Per the germline V gene, CDR1 is ENHRY and CDR2 is SYGVKD. Many counts were recorded for this clonotype. Its antigen remains unidentified.

This receptor was identified in a woman in her 30s with Graves' hyperthyroidism. The material sequenced was blood. The V and J genes are TRBV10-3 and TRBJ2-3; no clear D gene. The CDR3 region has the DNA TGTGCCATTTCGAAAGGAGCCCACACAGATACGCAGTATTTT. This encodes CAISKGAHTDTQYF.